The 18 T cell receptor beta chains reported below all come from one sample, sequenced in a study of cytomegalovirus exposure and HLA in healthy donors. Primers for the PCR totalled 60 Vbeta and 13 Jbeta. Only in-frame clones appear in the TCRdb table, and some are missing; sequencing was by immunoSEQ multiplex PCR. This sample has 200,000 or so clones, with around 75% found just once. The sample taken for sequencing was PBMCs. Source of these receptors: a middle-aged man in good health and CMV-seropositive.

The V gene is TRBV5-1, the J gene TRBJ1-1, with 9 bases that match TRBD1. Trimming at V came to 4 bases and at J to 2 bases, leaving 12 bases not matched to a gene. Looked up from germline, CDR1 is SGHRS and CDR2 is YFSETQ. This CDR3 spans 17 amino acids. CDR3 nucleotides: TGCGCCAGCAGCCGGATGGGACAGGGCTTACAAAACACTGAAGCTTTCTTT. This gives the protein CASSRMGQGLQNTEAFF.

This clone showed up just a few times. CDR3 DNA: TGTGCCAGCAGTGGCTTTATAGCGGGCCACCCTAGCACAGATACGCAGTATTTT. Translation gives CASSGFIAGHPSTDTQYF. This chain links TRBV2 with TRBJ2-3; 7 nucleotides match TRBD2. CDR3 length: 18 residues. Trimming cost V 4 bases and J 0 bases; bases outside gene matches: 13. Germline CDR1 is SNHLY and CDR2 is FYNNEI.

The rearrangement joins TRBV7-3 to TRBJ1-1; 8 bases agree with TRBD1. V was clipped by 3 bases and J by 5 bases; unmatched bases: 5. The germline V gene has CDR1 SGHTA and CDR2 FQGTGA. CDR3 length: 14 residues. Here the CDR3 DNA reads TGTGCCAGCAGCTTGGGACAGGCGGGTACTGAAGCTTTCTTT. Residues: CASSLGQAGTEAFF.

This chain links TRBV7-2 with TRBJ2-7; 8 bases match TRBD1. CDR3 length: 15 amino acids. Germline values: CDR1 SGHTA, CDR2 FQGNSA. V lost 2 bases, J lost 4 bases, and 7 bases stayed unmatched. CDR3 protein: CASSLRGTGGYEQYF. CDR3 DNA sequence: TGTGCCAGCAGCTTAAGAGGGACAGGAGGGTACGAGCAGTACTTC.

CDR3 loop: CASSIGRDYEQYF. CDR3 coding DNA: TGTGCCAGTAGTATAGGGAGGGACTACGAGCAGTACTTC. The J gene is TRBJ2-7, the V gene TRBV19, with a possible D match to TRBD2 (6 bases). The CDR3 covers 13 residues. V was pared by 1 base and J by 3 bases, with 7 bases between. Germline V gene lookup returns CDR1 LNHDA and CDR2 SQIVND (reference sequence).

The CDR3 DNA follows: TGTGCCTGGAGTGGAAAGGGCAGGGCGAACACCGGGGAGCTGTTTTTT. It yields the protein CAWSGKGRANTGELFF. The rearrangement links TRBV30 to TRBJ2-2, with a weak D call TRBD1 (5 bases). Trimming took 1 base from V and 0 from J, leaving 12 bases between them. Per germline, CDR1 GTSNPN and CDR2 SVGIG (reference sequence). The CDR3 contains 16 residues.

J is TRBJ2-2 and V is TRBV6-6, with a tentative D call TRBD1 (6 bases). CDR1 and CDR2 (germline): MNHNY, SVGAGI (reference sequence). This CDR3 comprises 13 residues. Between the trimmed V and J ends, which lost 6 bases and 1 base, there was a span of 6 bases. The CDR3 DNA follows: TGTGCCAGCAGGACAGGGAACACCGGGGAGCTGTTTTTT. This translates into CASRTGNTGELFF.

J is TRBJ1-1 and V is TRBV5-1, with a tentative D call TRBD1 (5 bases). The germline gives CDR1 SGHRS, CDR2 YFSETQ. Trimming stripped 2 bases from V and 0 bases from J, with 11 bases between. The CDR3 is 15 residues long. The CDR3 loop is CASSLDSPMNTEAFF. CDR3 DNA sequence: TGCGCCAGCAGCTTAGACAGCCCCATGAACACTGAAGCTTTCTTT.

This clone is a singleton in its sample. The chain couples TRBV19 to TRBJ2-2; a possible D gene is TRBD1 (6 bases). This CDR3 contains 17 residues. The germline gives CDR1 LNHDA, CDR2 SQIVND (reference sequence). The V and J ends lost 9 bases and 3 bases respectively, with 23 bases between them. The CDR3 DNA is TGTGCCAGCCGACTCTTCTCAGGGGCGTCGGACACCGGGGAGCTGTTTTTT. Amino acid sequence: CASRLFSGASDTGELFF.

This rearrangement joins TRBV18 to TRBJ1-5, with 8 bases matching TRBD1. The germline V gene encodes CDR1 KGHSH and CDR2 LQKENI. The CDR3 is made up of 15 amino acids. J gave up 6 bases and V 5 bases, and 9 bases lay outside the gene matches. CDR3 coding DNA: TGTGCCAGCTCAGGAGCAGGGGGCTCAGGTCAGCCCCAGCATTTT. It yields the protein CASSGAGGSGQPQHF.

Only one count was recorded for this clone. The chain recombines TRBV27 with TRBJ2-7; 7 nucleotides line up with TRBD2. Germline loops: CDR1 MNHEY, CDR2 SMNVEV (reference sequence). This CDR3 spans 15 amino acids. J lost 1 base, V lost 4 bases, and 7 bases had no gene match. Here the CDR3 DNA reads TGTGCCAGCAGTTCAAGCGGGGCCCTTTCCTACGAGCAGTACTTC. This sequence encodes CASSSSGALSYEQYF.

V and J are TRBV13 and TRBJ2-3, with D perhaps matching TRBD1 (6 bases). The CDR3 is 15 residues long. Looked up from germline, CDR1 is PRHDT and CDR2 is FYEKMQ (reference sequence). V shed 3 bases and J shed 3 bases, with 13 bases lying between them. CDR3 sequence reads: CASSFKGGGTDTQYF. DNA for the CDR3: TGTGCCAGCAGCTTCAAAGGGGGTGGAACAGATACGCAGTATTTT. Full variable domain (rest looked up from reference TRBV13 and TRBJ2-3): AAGVIQSPRHLIKEKRETATLKCYPIPRHDTVYWYQQGPGQDPQFLISFYEKMQSDKGSIPDRFSAQQFSDYHSELNMSSLELGDSALYFCASSFKGGGTDTQYFGPGTRLTVL.

The chain uses TRBV7-8 and TRBJ2-2, with TRBD2 as a possible D gene (6 bases). Trimming left V 5 bases short and J 6 bases short, with 19 bases between. The CDR3 covers 16 residues. Germline CDR1 and CDR2: SGHVS and FQNEAQ. The CDR3: CASSLKRTKGSGELFF. CDR3 sequence (DNA): TGTGCCAGCAGCCTGAAGAGGACTAAGGGTTCCGGGGAGCTGTTTTTT.

The rearrangement joins TRBV5-6 to TRBJ2-5, with 7 bases fitting TRBD1. Germline V gives CDR1 SGHDT, CDR2 YYEEEE. The CDR3 covers 16 residues. Trimming at V came to 1 base and at J to 5 bases, leaving 11 bases not matched to a gene. CDR3 residues: CASSLIVGGQRETQYF. In DNA form, the CDR3 reads TGTGCCAGCAGCTTGATAGTAGGGGGACAGAGGGAGACCCAGTACTTC.

The V call is TRBV27, the J call TRBJ2-6; 7 positions match TRBD1. The CDR3 consists of 15 residues. V shed 4 bases and J 2 bases; nucleotides not matched to a gene: 2. Germline V lookup: CDR1 MNHEY, CDR2 SMNVEV (reference sequence). The DNA for the CDR3 is TGTGCCAGCAGTTCAACAGGGGCTGGGGCCAACGTCCTGACTTTC. This sequence encodes CASSSTGAGANVLTF.

J is TRBJ2-2 and V is TRBV10-3; 10 nucleotides align to TRBD2. Germline V CDR1 and CDR2: ENHRY, SYGVKD. Germline trimming cut 5 bases from V and 1 base from J; bases unmatched to any gene: 4. CDR3 size: 16 residues. The CDR3 region has the DNA TGTGCCATCAGTCGGCTAGCGGGGGAGAACACCGGGGAGCTGTTTTTT. Translation gives CAISRLAGENTGELFF.

This chain joins TRBV19 and TRBJ1-2, with unresolved D. This CDR3 is built from 11 residues. V dropped 4 bases and J dropped 8 bases, with 8 bases sitting between them. Germline V gene data show CDR1 as LNHDA and CDR2 as SQIVND (reference sequence). The CDR3 DNA sequence: TGTGCCAGTAGTACCCCAGCGGGCTACACCTTC. As protein: CASSTPAGYTF.

The V and J genes are TRBV5-5 and TRBJ2-7, with TRBD1 matching over 7 bases. The CDR3 totals 14 residues. V shed 3 bases and J 5 bases; nucleotides not matched to a gene: 8. The V gene's germline CDR1 is SGHKS and CDR2 YYEKEE (reference sequence). CDR3 coding DNA: TGTGCCAGCAGCTCCCGACAGGGTACGGACGAGCAGTACTTC. Its translation: CASSSRQGTDEQYF.